The 9 T cell receptor beta chains below all came from one sample that was sequenced in a study of cytomegalovirus exposure and HLA in healthy donors. Sequencing was performed with immunoSEQ multiplex PCR; in TCRdb, only in-frame clones are kept and a portion is missing. The table shows tens of thousands of clones, with roughly 95% occurring only once. Sequenced: PBMCs. The source is a man younger than 30 in good health and CMV-seronegative.

The chain couples TRBV30 to TRBJ1-1, with D perhaps TRBD1 (5 bases). This CDR3 spans 11 amino acids. CDR1 and CDR2 from the germline V gene are GTSNPN and SVGIG (reference sequence). V was shortened by 5 bases and J by 8 bases, with 12 bases between the two germline ends. CDR3 bases: TGTGCCTGGGGAGGGGTCGCGGAAGCTTTCTTT. This translates into CAWGGVAEAFF.

The genes are TRBV30 and TRBJ2-2; D gene unclear. The CDR3 consists of 13 residues. Germline V gene lookup returns CDR1 GTSNPN and CDR2 SVGIG (reference sequence). Between the trimmed V and J ends, which lost 5 bases and 4 bases, there was a span of 11 bases. CDR3 bases: TGTGCCTGGGACGAGGCCCCCACCGGGGAGCTGTTTTTT. Amino acid sequence: CAWDEAPTGELFF. The full variable domain, with the rest looked up from reference TRBV30 and TRBJ2-2, is SQTIHQWPATLVQPVGSPLSLECTVEGTSNPNLYWYRQAAGRGLQLLFYSVGIGQISSEVPQNLSASRPQDRQFILSSKKLLLSDSGFYLCAWDEAPTGELFFGEGSRLTVL.

CDR3 in amino acids: CASSLKWTAGNTIYF. The CDR3 nucleotides are TGTGCCAGCAGCTTGAAATGGACAGCAGGAAACACCATATATTTT. The chain uses TRBV5-6 and TRBJ1-3; D might be TRBD1 (6 bases). Trimming removed 1 base from V and 4 bases from J, with 12 bases in between. CDR3 length: 15 amino acids. Looked up from germline, CDR1 is SGHDT and CDR2 is YYEEEE.

This clone was counted a single time. This chain connects TRBV6-6 to TRBJ1-5; D gene unclear. Germline CDR1 and CDR2: MNHNY and SVGAGI (reference sequence). The CDR3 sequence is 14 residues long. V lost 6 bases to trimming and J lost 6 bases, with 15 bases between them. The CDR3 loop reads CASSPSGEAQPQHF. The CDR3, as DNA: TGTGCCAGCAGCCCTAGCGGGGAGGCTCAGCCCCAGCATTTT.

The chain is built from TRBV2 and TRBJ2-3; no reliable D call. The germline V gene has CDR1 SNHLY and CDR2 FYNNEI. Trimming removed 1 base at V and 0 bases at J, with 14 bases between. CDR3 length: 17 residues. CDR3 coding DNA: TGTGCCAGCAGTGAAGGGGCCTGGCTTTCTAGCACAGATACGCAGTATTTT. It translates to CASSEGAWLSSTDTQYF. Full variable domain (outside the CDR3, taken from reference TRBV2 and TRBJ2-3): EPEVTQTPSHQVTQMGQEVILRCVPISNHLYFYWYRQILGQKVEFLVSFYNNEISEKSEIFDDQFSVERPDGSNFTLKIRSTKLEDSAMYFCASSEGAWLSSTDTQYFGPGTRLTVL.

The chain combines TRBV11-3 with TRBJ2-1; 12 nucleotides agree with TRBD1. CDR3 length equals 15 residues. Germline lookup yields CDR1 SGHNT and CDR2 YENEEA. V trimming: 5 bases; J trimming: 8 bases; junction bases outside the gene matches: 7. As DNA, the CDR3 is TGTGCCAGCAGCCCCCGGGACAGGGGGCATGATGAGCAGTTCTTC. Translation: CASSPRDRGHDEQFF.

The chain uses TRBV27 and TRBJ2-7; 7 bases fit TRBD2. Losses at the gene ends were 3 bases for V and 9 bases for J; bases not matched to a gene: 14. CDR3 size: 15 residues. Per the germline V gene, CDR1 is MNHEY and CDR2 is SMNVEV (reference sequence). The CDR3 DNA sequence: TGTGCCAGCAGTTTTGGGACTACGACTACGCAGGTGCAGTACTTC. Translated, it gives CASSFGTTTTQVQYF.

V gene TRBV5-1 combines with J gene TRBJ2-3, with 7 bases that match TRBD1. This CDR3 is 14 amino acids long. Germline loops: CDR1 SGHRS, CDR2 YFSETQ. V lost 3 bases to trimming and J lost 2 bases; unmatched junction nucleotides: 3. The CDR3 DNA sequence: TGCGCCAGCAGCTCCGGGACAGCCACAGATACGCAGTATTTT. Amino acids: CASSSGTATDTQYF.

CDR3 bases: TGTGCCAGCCTTGGGACAACAGTAGGGTACGAGCAGTACTTC. It translates to CASLGTTVGYEQYF. This chain links TRBV7-9 with TRBJ2-7; possibly TRBD1 for D (6 bases). The CDR3 loop spans 14 amino acids. The V end lost 8 bases, the J end lost 4 bases, and 18 bases lay between the germline ends. Germline values: CDR1 SEHNR, CDR2 FQNEAQ (reference sequence).